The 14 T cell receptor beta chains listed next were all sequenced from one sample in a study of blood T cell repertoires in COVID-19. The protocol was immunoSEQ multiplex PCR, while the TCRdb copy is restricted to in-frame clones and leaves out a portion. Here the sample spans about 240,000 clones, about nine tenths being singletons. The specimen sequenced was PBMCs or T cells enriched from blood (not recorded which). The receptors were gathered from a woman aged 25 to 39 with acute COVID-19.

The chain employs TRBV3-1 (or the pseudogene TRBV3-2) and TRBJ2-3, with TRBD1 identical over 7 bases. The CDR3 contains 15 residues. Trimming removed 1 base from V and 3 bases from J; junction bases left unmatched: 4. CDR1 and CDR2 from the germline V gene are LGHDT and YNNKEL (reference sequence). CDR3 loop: CASSQGSGGTDTQYF. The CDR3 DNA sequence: TGTGCCAGCAGCCAAGGATCAGGGGGTACAGATACGCAGTATTTT.

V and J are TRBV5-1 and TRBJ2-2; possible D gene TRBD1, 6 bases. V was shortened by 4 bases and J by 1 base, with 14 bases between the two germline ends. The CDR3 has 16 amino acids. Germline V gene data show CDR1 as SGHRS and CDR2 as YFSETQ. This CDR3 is CASSDRTALNTGELFF. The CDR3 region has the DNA TGCGCCAGCAGCGACCGGACAGCCTTGAACACCGGGGAGCTGTTTTTT.

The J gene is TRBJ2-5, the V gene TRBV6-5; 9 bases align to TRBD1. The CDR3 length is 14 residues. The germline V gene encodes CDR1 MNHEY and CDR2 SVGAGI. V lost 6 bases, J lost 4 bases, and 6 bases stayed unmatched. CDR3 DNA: TGTGCCAGCAGAGCACAGGGGGCGGGAGAGACCCAGTACTTC. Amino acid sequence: CASRAQGAGETQYF.

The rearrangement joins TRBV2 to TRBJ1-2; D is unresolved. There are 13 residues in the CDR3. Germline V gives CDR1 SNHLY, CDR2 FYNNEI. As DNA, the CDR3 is TGTGCAAACACGGGGTCTGCTAACTATGGCTACACCTTC. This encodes CANTGSANYGYTF.

The CDR3 region is CASSQGEGSRVSGNTIYF. CDR3 sequence (DNA): TGTGCCAGCAGCCAAGGCGAGGGCTCGCGGGTCTCTGGAAACACCATATATTTT. The rearrangement uses TRBV3-1 (or the pseudogene TRBV3-2) and TRBJ1-3; D unresolved. This CDR3 is 18 amino acids long. V lost 1 base to trimming and J lost 0 bases, with 16 bases between them. The germline V gene encodes CDR1 LGHDT and CDR2 YNNKEL (reference sequence).

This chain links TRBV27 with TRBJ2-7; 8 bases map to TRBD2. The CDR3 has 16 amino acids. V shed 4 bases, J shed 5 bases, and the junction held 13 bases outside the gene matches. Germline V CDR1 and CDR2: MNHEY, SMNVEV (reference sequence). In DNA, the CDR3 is TGTGCCAGCAGTTGGTCCCCCCCCCGGGGGGGCCACGAGCAGTACTTC. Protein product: CASSWSPPRGGHEQYF.

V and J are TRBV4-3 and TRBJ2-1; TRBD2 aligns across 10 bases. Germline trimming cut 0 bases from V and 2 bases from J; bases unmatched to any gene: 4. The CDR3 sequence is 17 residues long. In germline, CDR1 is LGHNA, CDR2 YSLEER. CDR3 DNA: TGCGCCAGCAGCCAAGATCAAGGACTAGCGGCCTACAATGAGCAGTTCTTC. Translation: CASSQDQGLAAYNEQFF.

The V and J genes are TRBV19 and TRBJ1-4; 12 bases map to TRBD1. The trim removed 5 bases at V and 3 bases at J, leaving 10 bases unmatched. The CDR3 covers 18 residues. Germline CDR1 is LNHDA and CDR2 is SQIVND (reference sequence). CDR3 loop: CASSLLRDRGLANEKLFF. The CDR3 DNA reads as TGTGCCAGTAGTCTCCTCCGGGACAGGGGGCTAGCTAATGAAAAACTGTTTTTT.

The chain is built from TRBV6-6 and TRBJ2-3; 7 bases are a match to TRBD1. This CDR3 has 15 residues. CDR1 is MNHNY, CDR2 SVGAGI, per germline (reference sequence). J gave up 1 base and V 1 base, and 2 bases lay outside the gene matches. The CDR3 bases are TGTGCCAGCAGTTACTGGGACAGCCGCACAGATACGCAGTATTTT. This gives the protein CASSYWDSRTDTQYF.

In DNA, the CDR3 is TGCGCCAGCAGCCCCGGGACAGGCCATTCCTACGAGCAGTACTTC. Translating gives CASSPGTGHSYEQYF. V gene TRBV4-3 combines with J gene TRBJ2-7, with 8 bases aligning to TRBD1. This CDR3 contains 15 residues. CDR1 LGHNA and CDR2 YSLEER come from the germline V gene. V gave up 4 bases and J gave up 1 base; unmatched junction bases: 6.

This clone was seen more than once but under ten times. Written as DNA, the CDR3 is TGTGCCAGCTCTAAGGGGGTAGCGGAGCAGTTCTTC. It specifies CASSKGVAEQFF. The V call is TRBV12-3 or TRBV12-4, the J call TRBJ2-1; weak D call: TRBD1 (6 bases). Trimming pared 8 bases from V and 10 bases from J, leaving 15 bases between. This CDR3 spans 12 amino acids.

CDR3 residues: CASSRRYTEAFF. DNA of the CDR3: TGTGCCAGCAGTAGGCGGTACACTGAAGCTTTCTTT. The V gene is TRBV12-3 or TRBV12-4, the J gene TRBJ1-1; D call uncertain. CDR3 length: 12 amino acids. The V gene lost 5 bases and the J gene lost 3 bases, with 7 bases spanning the gap.

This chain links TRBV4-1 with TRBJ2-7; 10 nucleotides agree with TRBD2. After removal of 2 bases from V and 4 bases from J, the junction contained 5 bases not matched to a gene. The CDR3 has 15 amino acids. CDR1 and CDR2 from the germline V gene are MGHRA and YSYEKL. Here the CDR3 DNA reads TGCGCCAGCAGCCAAATGGGACTAGCGAGTTACGAGCAGTACTTC. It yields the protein CASSQMGLASYEQYF.

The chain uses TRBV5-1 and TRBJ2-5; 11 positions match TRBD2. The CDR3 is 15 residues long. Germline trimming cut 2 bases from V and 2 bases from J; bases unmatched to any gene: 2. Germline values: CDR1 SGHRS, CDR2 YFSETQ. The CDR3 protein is CASSLPSGGQETQYF. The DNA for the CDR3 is TGCGCCAGCAGCTTACCTAGCGGGGGGCAAGAGACCCAGTACTTC.